The T cell receptor (beta chain) described here comes from a study of T cells in Graves' hyperthyroidism and ophthalmopathy. Study-level results: Also found in blood were most expanded thyroid clonotypes above 0.001.

The CDR3 regions of TCR beta were amplified from RNA transcripts. The TCR CDR3 first-round RT-PCR relied on the HTBI primer set. TCRdb redid the calling of the multiplex PCR reads with MiXCR, one entry per CDR3 protein. The sample shows under 200,000 distinct CDR3 sequences, just under 9.5% of them seen only once. Germline CDR1 MNHEY, CDR2 SVGAGI. The germline V and J ends were trimmed by 0 bases and 4 bases, with 10 bases remaining between them. The CDR3 is 14 amino acids. The sample holds many counts of this clonotype. Its antigen is as yet unknown. Specimen: blood. The chain uses TRBV6-5 and TRBJ2-7; possibly TRBD2 for D (5 bases). The sequence came from a woman under 30 with Graves' hyperthyroidism that later progressed to Graves' ophthalmopathy. The CDR3, as DNA: TGTGCCAGCAGTTACTCGGTCCCGGGGTACGAGCAGTACTTC. Translating gives CASSYSVPGYEQYF.